This T cell receptor (beta chain) is from a study of blood T cells in healthy people across ages. Study-level results: More naive CD4+ cells and higher diversity were found in long-lived than in aged donors. Age brought a roughly linear fall in TCR beta diversity measured per million T cells.

With a J-beta primer mix and a sample-barcoded 5' primer, a second PCR ran about 6 to 11 cycles. TCRdb re-called the 5' RACE reads through MiXCR, storing one row per CDR3 protein. The sample gives about 1.4 million distinct CDR3 sequences, approximately 60% of which show up once; 6.7% is in the top ten. With regard to this clonotype: Its antigen remains unidentified.

Per the germline V gene, CDR1 is MNHNS and CDR2 is SASEGT. Trimming left V 3 bases short and J 5 bases short, with 25 bases between. This CDR3 spans 19 amino acids. This clonotype originated in a man aged 18 to 29 in good health. Sequenced input: blood. V gene TRBV6-1 combines with J gene TRBJ1-4; D unresolved. The CDR3, as DNA: TGTGCCAGCAGTGATCTTTTCCCTCTCTTGCGGATCTACAATGAAAAACTGTTTTTT. It codes for CASSDLFPLLRIYNEKLFF.